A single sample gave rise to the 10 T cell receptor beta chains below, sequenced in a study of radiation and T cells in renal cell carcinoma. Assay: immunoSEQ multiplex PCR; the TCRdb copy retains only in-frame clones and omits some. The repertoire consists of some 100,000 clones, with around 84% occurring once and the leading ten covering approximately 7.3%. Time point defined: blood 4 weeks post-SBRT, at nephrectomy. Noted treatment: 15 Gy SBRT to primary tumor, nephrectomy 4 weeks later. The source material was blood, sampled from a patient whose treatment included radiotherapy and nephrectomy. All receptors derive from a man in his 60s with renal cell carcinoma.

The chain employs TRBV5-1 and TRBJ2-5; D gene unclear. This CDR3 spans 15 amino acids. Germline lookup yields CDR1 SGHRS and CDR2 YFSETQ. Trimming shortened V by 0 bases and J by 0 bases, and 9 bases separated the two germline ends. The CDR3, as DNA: TGCGCCAGCAGCTTGGGGATCCAGTACCAAGAGACCCAGTACTTC. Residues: CASSLGIQYQETQYF.

CDR3 in amino acids: CASSPTVTSGSTDTQYF. The CDR3 DNA follows: TGTGCCAGCTCACCGACCGTAACTAGCGGGAGCACAGATACGCAGTATTTT. The J gene is TRBJ2-3, the V gene TRBV18; 9 bases are a match to TRBD2. The CDR3 is 17 amino acids. Trimming cost V 3 bases and J 0 bases; bases outside gene matches: 7. Per the germline V gene, CDR1 is KGHSH and CDR2 is LQKENI.

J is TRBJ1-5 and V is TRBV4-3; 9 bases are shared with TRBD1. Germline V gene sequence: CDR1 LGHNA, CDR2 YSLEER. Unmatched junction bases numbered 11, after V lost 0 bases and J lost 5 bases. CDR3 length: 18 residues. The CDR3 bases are TGCGCCAGCAGCCAAGATAGATCGAGACAGGGGGGTTATCAGCCCCAGCATTTT. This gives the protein CASSQDRSRQGGYQPQHF.

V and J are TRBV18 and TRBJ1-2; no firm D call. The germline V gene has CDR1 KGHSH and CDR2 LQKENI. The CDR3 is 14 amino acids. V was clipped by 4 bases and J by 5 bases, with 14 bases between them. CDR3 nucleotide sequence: TGTGCCAGCTCACAGGAATTGTCCGATTATGGCTACACCTTC. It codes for CASSQELSDYGYTF.

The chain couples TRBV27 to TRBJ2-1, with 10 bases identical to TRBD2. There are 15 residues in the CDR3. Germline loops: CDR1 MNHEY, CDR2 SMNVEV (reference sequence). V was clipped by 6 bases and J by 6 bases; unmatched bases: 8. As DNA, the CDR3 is TGTGCCAGCAGGCCGGGACTAGCGTTTTTCAATGAGCAGTTCTTC. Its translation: CASRPGLAFFNEQFF.

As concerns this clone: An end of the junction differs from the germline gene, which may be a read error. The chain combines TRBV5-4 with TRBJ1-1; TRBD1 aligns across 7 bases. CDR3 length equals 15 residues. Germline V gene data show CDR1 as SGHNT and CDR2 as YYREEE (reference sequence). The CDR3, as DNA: TGTACCAGCAGCTCTCCCGGGACAGTGAACACTGAAGCTTTCTTT. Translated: CTSSSPGTVNTEAFF.

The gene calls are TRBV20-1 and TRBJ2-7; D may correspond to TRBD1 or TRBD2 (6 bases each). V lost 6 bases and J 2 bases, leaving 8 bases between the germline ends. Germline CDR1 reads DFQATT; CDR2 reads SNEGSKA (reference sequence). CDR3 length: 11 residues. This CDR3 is CSAGGTYEQYF. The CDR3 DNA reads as TGCAGTGCAGGGGGGACCTACGAGCAGTACTTC.

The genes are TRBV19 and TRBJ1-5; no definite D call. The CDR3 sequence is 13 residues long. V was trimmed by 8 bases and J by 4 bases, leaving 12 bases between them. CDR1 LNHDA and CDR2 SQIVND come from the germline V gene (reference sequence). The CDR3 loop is CASGKVTNQPQHF. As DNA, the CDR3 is TGTGCCAGTGGTAAGGTAACAAATCAGCCCCAGCATTTT. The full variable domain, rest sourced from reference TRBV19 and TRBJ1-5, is DGGITQSPKYLFRKEGQNVTLSCEQNLNHDAMYWYRQDPGQGLRLIYYSQIVNDFQKGDIAEGYSVSREKKESFPLTVTSAQKNPTAFYLCASGKVTNQPQHFGDGTRLSIL.

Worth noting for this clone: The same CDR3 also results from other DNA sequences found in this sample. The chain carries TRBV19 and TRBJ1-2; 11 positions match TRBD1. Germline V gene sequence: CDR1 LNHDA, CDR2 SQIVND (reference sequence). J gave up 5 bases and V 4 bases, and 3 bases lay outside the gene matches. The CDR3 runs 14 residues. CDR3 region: CASSSGQGAYGYTF. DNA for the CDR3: TGTGCCAGTAGTAGCGGACAGGGGGCTTATGGCTACACCTTC.

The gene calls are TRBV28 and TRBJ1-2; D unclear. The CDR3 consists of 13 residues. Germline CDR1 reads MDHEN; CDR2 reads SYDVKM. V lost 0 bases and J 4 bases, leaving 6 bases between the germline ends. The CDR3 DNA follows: TGTGCCAGCAGTTTATGGGTTACCTATGGCTACACCTTC. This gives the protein CASSLWVTYGYTF.